This is a list of T cell receptor beta chains from one sample in a study of OX40 agonist ivuxolimab in advanced cancers. Data came from immunoSEQ multiplex PCR; TCRdb stores just in-frame clones and leaves some out. The data contain about 52,000 clones, roughly 93% of them seen just once; the ten biggest clones take up about 24%. The input for sequencing was CD4+ or CD8+ T cells sorted from blood, taken in a trial of the OX40 agonist ivuxolimab. These receptors all come from an adult with an advanced solid tumor such as melanoma, head and neck, liver or kidney cancer. CDR3s include the opening cysteine and the closing phenylalanine or tryptophan. Fields, in order: CDR3 DNA, CDR3 protein, D gene, V gene, clone size, J gene. D genes are given only for firm matches. Clone size appears in some rows only: once, few, many, or a class for an expanded clone.

CDR3nt: TGTGCCAGCCGGCAGGGGGCCATTAGTGGCTACACCTTC
CDR3aa: CASRQGAISGYTF
d_gene: TRBD1
v_gene: TRBV7-9
abundance: .
j_gene: TRBJ1-2

CDR3nt: TGTGCCAGCGCTCAGATTTACCAAGAGACCCAGTACTTC
CDR3aa: CASAQIYQETQYF
d_gene: .
v_gene: TRBV7-6
abundance: .
j_gene: TRBJ2-5

CDR3nt: TGTGCCAGCAGCTTAGGGGTGACTAGCGGGATCCGCCAGGAGACCCAGTACTTC
CDR3aa: CASSLGVTSGIRQETQYF
d_gene: TRBD2
v_gene: TRBV7-9
abundance: .
j_gene: TRBJ2-5

CDR3nt: TGTGCCAGTCTCGATGGACAGAATAATGAAAAACTGTTTTTT
CDR3aa: CASLDGQNNEKLFF
d_gene: .
v_gene: TRBV2
abundance: .
j_gene: TRBJ1-4

CDR3nt: TGTGCCAGCAGGCCCCAGGGGGCGGGAAACACCATATATTTT
CDR3aa: CASRPQGAGNTIYF
d_gene: TRBD1
v_gene: TRBV9
abundance: .
j_gene: TRBJ1-3

CDR3nt: TGTTCTACCGGAACTAACTATGGCTACACCTTC
CDR3aa: CSTGTNYGYTF
d_gene: .
v_gene: TRBV6-5
abundance: .
j_gene: TRBJ1-2

CDR3nt: TGCGCCAGCAGCCAAGACAGCCAACCATACGAGCAGTACTTC
CDR3aa: CASSQDSQPYEQYF
d_gene: .
v_gene: TRBV4-3
abundance: .
j_gene: TRBJ2-7

CDR3nt: TGTGCCAGCAGCTTTAGGTTGATGGGGACCGGGGAGCTGTTTTTT
CDR3aa: CASSFRLMGTGELFF
d_gene: .
v_gene: TRBV7-2
abundance: .
j_gene: TRBJ2-2

CDR3nt: TGTGCCATCAGAGGAACCACGGAGGGGATCTACAATGAGCAGTTCTTC
CDR3aa: CAIRGTTEGIYNEQFF
d_gene: .
v_gene: TRBV10-3
abundance: .
j_gene: TRBJ2-1

CDR3nt: TGCGCCAGCGGTCGGGGGTGCACCGGGGAGCTGTTTTTT
CDR3aa: CASGRGCTGELFF
d_gene: .
v_gene: TRBV10-1
abundance: .
j_gene: TRBJ2-2

CDR3nt: TGTGCCAGCAGCCAGACTAACACCGGGGAGCTGTTTTTT
CDR3aa: CASSQTNTGELFF
d_gene: .
v_gene: TRBV7-2
abundance: .
j_gene: TRBJ2-2

CDR3nt: TGTGCCAGCAGTTTAAAAGCCCCCTACGAGCAGTACTTC
CDR3aa: CASSLKAPYEQYF
d_gene: .
v_gene: TRBV27
abundance: .
j_gene: TRBJ2-7

CDR3nt: TGTGCCAGTAGTGCATCAGGGAATGGGGCCAACGTCCTGACTTTC
CDR3aa: CASSASGNGANVLTF
d_gene: .
v_gene: TRBV19
abundance: .
j_gene: TRBJ2-6

CDR3nt: TGTGCCAGCAGCTCCTCACAGGGGGCCTACGAGCAGTACTTC
CDR3aa: CASSSSQGAYEQYF
d_gene: TRBD1
v_gene: TRBV5-5
abundance: .
j_gene: TRBJ2-7

CDR3nt: TGTGCCAGCAGCCGACAGGGGGACTATGGCTACACCTTC
CDR3aa: CASSRQGDYGYTF
d_gene: TRBD1
v_gene: TRBV14
abundance: .
j_gene: TRBJ1-2

CDR3nt: TGCGCCAGCAGCCAAGAAGGGGGACCCCTTCGGGACATTCAGTACTTC
CDR3aa: CASSQEGGPLRDIQYF
d_gene: .
v_gene: TRBV4-1
abundance: .
j_gene: TRBJ2-4

CDR3nt: TGTGCCAGCAGTTTATCCGGGACAGGCTCCTACGAGCAGTACTTC
CDR3aa: CASSLSGTGSYEQYF
d_gene: TRBD1
v_gene: TRBV28
abundance: .
j_gene: TRBJ2-7

CDR3nt: TGCGCCAGCAGCCAGGGGACGGGACTAGCGGGCGTAAGAGACCCATTATACTTC
CDR3aa: CASSQGTGLAGVRDPLYF
d_gene: TRBD2
v_gene: TRBV4-3
abundance: .
j_gene: TRBJ2-5

CDR3nt: TGTGCCAGCAGCTTTTTAGGGACTGAAGCTTTCTTT
CDR3aa: CASSFLGTEAFF
d_gene: .
v_gene: TRBV2
abundance: .
j_gene: TRBJ1-1

CDR3nt: TGTGCCAGCAGCTTAGGATTTGGGGGCGAAAATGAAAAACTGTTTTTT
CDR3aa: CASSLGFGGENEKLFF
d_gene: .
v_gene: TRBV13
abundance: .
j_gene: TRBJ1-4

CDR3nt: TGTGCCAGCAGTTTTTCCCTAGTGGCAGCAACTAATGAAAAACTGTTTTTT
CDR3aa: CASSFSLVAATNEKLFF
d_gene: .
v_gene: TRBV27
abundance: .
j_gene: TRBJ1-4

CDR3nt: TGTGCCACCCAAACCCGGGACTACTCAAAACCCTACAATGAGCAGTTCTTC
CDR3aa: CATQTRDYSKPYNEQFF
d_gene: TRBD2
v_gene: TRBV10-3
abundance: .
j_gene: TRBJ2-1

CDR3nt: TGTGCCAGCAGCCTGGAGATGACAGGGATGGAAGCTTTCTTT
CDR3aa: CASSLEMTGMEAFF
d_gene: TRBD1
v_gene: TRBV11-2
abundance: .
j_gene: TRBJ1-1

CDR3nt: TGTGCCATCAGCCGGGACTACTCCTACAATGAGCAGTTCTTC
CDR3aa: CAISRDYSYNEQFF
d_gene: TRBD2
v_gene: TRBV10-3
abundance: .
j_gene: TRBJ2-1

CDR3nt: TGTGCCAGCAGCATTAAGGGGAATGAAAAACTGTTTTTT
CDR3aa: CASSIKGNEKLFF
d_gene: .
v_gene: TRBV11-2
abundance: .
j_gene: TRBJ1-4

CDR3nt: TGTGCCAGCGACCAGGGGATGGGGAATACGCAGTATTTT
CDR3aa: CASDQGMGNTQYF
d_gene: .
v_gene: TRBV5-6
abundance: .
j_gene: TRBJ2-3

CDR3nt: TGTGCCAGCAGTTTAGTACAGGACCAAGAGACCCAGTACTTC
CDR3aa: CASSLVQDQETQYF
d_gene: .
v_gene: TRBV28
abundance: .
j_gene: TRBJ2-5

CDR3nt: TGTGCCAGTAGTATCTCTGGAGCGGGAGAGGGAGGCTCCTACAATGAGCAGTTCTTC
CDR3aa: CASSISGAGEGGSYNEQFF
d_gene: TRBD2
v_gene: TRBV19
abundance: .
j_gene: TRBJ2-1

CDR3nt: TGTGCCAGCAACCCTGGACAGGGGGACACCGGGGAGCTGTTTTTT
CDR3aa: CASNPGQGDTGELFF
d_gene: TRBD1
v_gene: TRBV2
abundance: .
j_gene: TRBJ2-2

CDR3nt: TGCGCCAGCAGCCAGTTGAGGGAAGGGTACGAGCAGTACTTC
CDR3aa: CASSQLREGYEQYF
d_gene: .
v_gene: TRBV4-1
abundance: .
j_gene: TRBJ2-7

CDR3nt: TGTGCCAGCGGGGTAAACACCGGGGAGCTGTTTTTT
CDR3aa: CASGVNTGELFF
d_gene: .
v_gene: TRBV6-1
abundance: .
j_gene: TRBJ2-2

CDR3nt: TGCAGCGTTGCTTCAACAAATGAGCAGTTCTTC
CDR3aa: CSVASTNEQFF
d_gene: .
v_gene: TRBV29-1
abundance: once
j_gene: TRBJ2-1

CDR3nt: TGTGCCAGCAGCCCCGGGGCTCGAGGATCAAACGAGCAGTACTTC
CDR3aa: CASSPGARGSNEQYF
d_gene: .
v_gene: TRBV6-5
abundance: few
j_gene: TRBJ2-7

CDR3nt: TGCGCCAGCAGCCACCCTGAGGGGGGCAGGGGGGTTTACAATGAGCAGTTCTTC
CDR3aa: CASSHPEGGRGVYNEQFF
d_gene: .
v_gene: TRBV4-1
abundance: .
j_gene: TRBJ2-1

CDR3nt: TGCGCCAGCAGCCCTCACCCACAGGGGCGGGTCTACAATGAGCAGTTCTTC
CDR3aa: CASSPHPQGRVYNEQFF
d_gene: TRBD1
v_gene: TRBV5-1
abundance: .
j_gene: TRBJ2-1

CDR3nt: TGTGCCAGCAGCTTATCTAACTTACCGAACCCCTACGAGCAGTACTTC
CDR3aa: CASSLSNLPNPYEQYF
d_gene: .
v_gene: TRBV7-2
abundance: .
j_gene: TRBJ2-7

CDR3nt: TGTGCCAGTAGTCCCTGGACAGGTCGGGGTGGCTACACCTTC
CDR3aa: CASSPWTGRGGYTF
d_gene: TRBD1
v_gene: TRBV19
abundance: once
j_gene: TRBJ1-2

CDR3nt: TGTGCCAGCAGCGGACAAGGAGGCAATCAGCCCCAGCATTTT
CDR3aa: CASSGQGGNQPQHF
d_gene: .
v_gene: TRBV27
abundance: .
j_gene: TRBJ1-5

CDR3nt: TGTGCCAGCAGCCAGGGATTTGGGCCTAGCAATCAGCCCCAGCATTTT
CDR3aa: CASSQGFGPSNQPQHF
d_gene: .
v_gene: TRBV28
abundance: .
j_gene: TRBJ1-5

CDR3nt: TGCAGCGTTGGCCCCGAGGGGGGTAATGAAAAACTGTTTTTT
CDR3aa: CSVGPEGGNEKLFF
d_gene: .
v_gene: TRBV29-1
abundance: .
j_gene: TRBJ1-4

CDR3nt: TGTGCCAGCAGTGATCTGCTAGCGGGAGGAACCGGGGAGCTGTTTTTT
CDR3aa: CASSDLLAGGTGELFF
d_gene: TRBD2
v_gene: TRBV2
abundance: .
j_gene: TRBJ2-2

CDR3nt: TGTGCCAGCAGCGAAGGGACTAGCGGGAGCCATGAGCAGTTCTTC
CDR3aa: CASSEGTSGSHEQFF
d_gene: TRBD2
v_gene: TRBV9
abundance: .
j_gene: TRBJ2-1

CDR3nt: TGTGCCAGCAGTTACACAGAATCCACCCCGTGGGAGACCCAGTACTTC
CDR3aa: CASSYTESTPWETQYF
d_gene: .
v_gene: TRBV6-5
abundance: once
j_gene: TRBJ2-5

CDR3nt: TGTGCCAGCAGTGGAACTAGCGGGAGGAAATCCTACAATGAGCAGTTCTTC
CDR3aa: CASSGTSGRKSYNEQFF
d_gene: TRBD2
v_gene: TRBV16
abundance: .
j_gene: TRBJ2-1

CDR3nt: TGTGCCAGCAGCTTAACGGTCAGGGGATACAATGAGCAGTTCTTC
CDR3aa: CASSLTVRGYNEQFF
d_gene: .
v_gene: TRBV7-3
abundance: .
j_gene: TRBJ2-1